This T cell receptor (beta chain) was sequenced in a study of T cells expressing NK-cell markers. cDNA encoding TCR beta was synthesized via 5'RACE template switching incorporating UMIs. TCRdb re-called the 5' RACE reads and gives one entry per CDR3 protein, without DNA. This repertoire includes 200,000 to 300,000 distinct CDR3 sequences. Sequences were obtained from blood T cells: a sorted CD56 or NKG2C T cell subset, CD4+ or CD8+ T cells, or bulk PBMC T cells (not recorded which). The receptor was derived from a man younger than 35 in good health.

CDR3 amino acids: CASSLGGALGVYNEQFF. The chain combines TRBV28 with TRBJ2-1; TCRdb calls TRBD1, which cannot be checked without DNA. The CDR3 has 17 amino acids. CDR1 is MDHEN, CDR2 SYDVKM, per germline.